This T cell receptor beta chain came from a study of blood T cell repertoires in COVID-19. The overall study: The United States, Italy and Spain were the sources of the acute and convalescent COVID-19 samples. T cells, B-cell-depleted T cells, or PBMCs provided the cDNA or gDNA that served as material.

Germline CDR1 is SQVTM and CDR2 is ANQGSEA. CDR3 length: 15 amino acids. J was trimmed by 0 bases and V by 4 bases; bases with no gene match: 7. The authors' processing: Reference gene primer amplification yielded estimated nucleated cell counts. Produced via immunoSEQ multiplex PCR; TCRdb's table is partial and in-frame only. The DNA gave D and trimming, while V, J and clone size come from that table. This sample carries fewer than 150,000 clones, nearly 90% of them seen once, and the ten largest clones take 8% to 8.5%. This clone has a single count. The receptor was derived from a woman in her sixties or seventies who had recovered from COVID-19. The chain joins TRBV29-1 to TRBJ2-5, with 8 nucleotides matching TRBD1. The sample was peripheral blood. Written as DNA, the CDR3 is TGCAGCGTTGGTCGGGCAGGGGGCTACCAAGAGACCCAGTACTTC. Its translation: CSVGRAGGYQETQYF.